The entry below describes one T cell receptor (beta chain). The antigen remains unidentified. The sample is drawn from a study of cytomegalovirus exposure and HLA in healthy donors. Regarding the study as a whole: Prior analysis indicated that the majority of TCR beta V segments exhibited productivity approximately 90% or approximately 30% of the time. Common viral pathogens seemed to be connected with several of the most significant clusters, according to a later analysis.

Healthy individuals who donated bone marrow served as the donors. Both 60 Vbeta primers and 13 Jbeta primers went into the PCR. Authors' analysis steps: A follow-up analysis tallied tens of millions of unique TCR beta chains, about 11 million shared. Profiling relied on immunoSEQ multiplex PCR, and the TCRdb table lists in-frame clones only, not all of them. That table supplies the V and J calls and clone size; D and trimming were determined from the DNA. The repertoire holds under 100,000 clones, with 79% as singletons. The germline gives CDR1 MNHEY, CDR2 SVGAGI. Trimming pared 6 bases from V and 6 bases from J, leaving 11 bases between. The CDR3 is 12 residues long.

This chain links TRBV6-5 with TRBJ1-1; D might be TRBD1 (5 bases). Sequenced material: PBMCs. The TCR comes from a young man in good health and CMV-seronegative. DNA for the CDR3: TGTGCCAGCAGGAATCAGGGTCCTGAAGCTTTCTTT. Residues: CASRNQGPEAFF.